The 25 T cell receptor beta chains below all came from one sample that was sequenced in a study of identical twins. Via MiXCR, TCRdb re-called the 5' RACE reads, giving one row per CDR3 protein. The sample yields some 440,000 distinct CDR3 sequences, 20% to 25% seen once. The same data also contributed to another study, on T cells expressing NK-cell markers.

Sequencing was performed on CD4+ T cells sorted from blood. The receptors were sampled from a woman aged 18-30 years in good health.

This sequence joins TRBV7-2 and TRBJ2-3; 10 bases match TRBD2. The CDR3 has 16 residues. Germline V gene lookup returns CDR1 SGHTA and CDR2 FQGNSA. V lost 4 bases and J lost 7; bases outside the gene matches: 11. In nucleotides, the CDR3 is TGTGCCAGCAGCTACAGTTATAATAGCGGGAGGTATACGCAGTATTTT. The encoded protein is CASSYSYNSGRYTQYF.

This clonotype was detected a few times. This chain links TRBV20-1 with TRBJ2-7, with 10 bases lining up with TRBD2. Germline V gene sequence: CDR1 DFQATT, CDR2 SNEGSKA (reference sequence). With V trimmed by 0 bases and J by 12 bases, 11 bases remained unmatched. This CDR3 contains 14 residues. The chain's CDR3 is CSARDSSTSGEVYF. The CDR3, as DNA: TGCAGTGCTAGAGATAGCAGCACTAGCGGGGAGGTGTACTTC.

This clonotype was picked up a small number of times. The rearrangement links TRBV7-2 to TRBJ2-7; the D gene is possibly TRBD2 (5 bases). V was trimmed by 5 bases and J by 3 bases, leaving 11 bases between them. Germline V gives CDR1 SGHTA, CDR2 FQGNSA. This CDR3 region has 13 residues. Here the CDR3 reads CASSPRTSYEQYF. In DNA form, the CDR3 reads TGTGCCAGCAGCCCCCGTACTAGCTACGAGCAGTACTTC.

The chain links TRBV5-1 to TRBJ2-7, with TRBD2 matching 9 bases. Per germline, CDR1 SGHRS and CDR2 YFSETQ. Germline trimming cut 1 base from V and 4 bases from J; bases unmatched to any gene: 9. The CDR3 runs 16 residues. This chain's CDR3 is CASSLTHPSGAYEQYF. The DNA for the CDR3 is TGCGCCAGCAGCTTGACCCATCCTAGCGGGGCGTACGAGCAGTACTTC.

The V gene is TRBV20-1, the J gene TRBJ2-3; D remains ambiguous. CDR3 length equals 12 residues. Germline CDR1 is DFQATT and CDR2 is SNEGSKA (reference sequence). Trimming pared 3 bases from V and 5 bases from J, leaving 9 bases between. DNA for the CDR3: TGCAGTGCTAGGTCCTTAGGAGATACGCAGTATTTT. This gives the protein CSARSLGDTQYF.

The gene calls are TRBV6-5 and TRBJ2-3, with D possibly matching TRBD2 (6 bases). Per the germline V gene, CDR1 is MNHEY and CDR2 is SVGAGI. CDR3 size: 13 residues. Trimming removed 2 bases from V and 6 bases from J, with 9 bases in between. DNA of the CDR3: TGTGCCAGCAGTTACGCCCGGGGGGATACGCAGTATTTT. Translating gives CASSYARGDTQYF.

Only a few counts were recorded for this clonotype. The V and J genes are TRBV3-1 and TRBJ2-1; 8 bases map to TRBD2. Germline trimming cut 1 base from V and 6 bases from J; bases unmatched to any gene: 8. In germline, CDR1 is LGHDT, CDR2 YNNKEL (reference sequence). The length of the CDR3 is 16 residues. In nucleotides, the CDR3 is TGTGCCAGCAGCCAAGTCCTGGCGGGAGGTTTCAATGAGCAGTTCTTC. As protein: CASSQVLAGGFNEQFF.

V usage is TRBV5-1 and J usage is TRBJ2-7; D unresolved. This CDR3 comprises 14 residues. Germline CDR1 SGHRS, CDR2 YFSETQ. V lost 0 bases to trimming and J lost 2 bases, with 9 bases between them. This CDR3 is CASSLAVGTYEQYF. The CDR3 region has the DNA TGCGCCAGCAGCTTGGCCGTGGGGACCTACGAGCAGTACTTC.

J is TRBJ2-4 and V is TRBV6-2 or TRBV6-3; no clear D. Germline assignment: CDR1 MNHEY and CDR2 SVGEGT. V was trimmed by 8 bases and J by 0 bases, leaving 11 bases between them. This CDR3 is 14 amino acids long. The CDR3 here is CASLGSLAKNIQYF. The CDR3 DNA reads TGTGCCAGCCTAGGGTCGCTAGCCAAAAACATTCAGTACTTC.

This clonotype turned up a few times. V is TRBV20-1 and J is TRBJ2-3; the D is unclear. Trimming took off 0 bases at V and 2 bases at J, with 12 bases between the two ends. The germline CDR1 and CDR2 sequences are DFQATT and SNEGSKA (reference sequence). CDR3 length: 15 residues. CDR3 loop: CSARDVPRLTDTQYF. CDR3 bases: TGCAGTGCTAGAGATGTACCTCGACTCACAGATACGCAGTATTTT.

V is TRBV12-3 or TRBV12-4 and J is TRBJ2-7; TRBD2 aligns across 8 bases. The V segment lost 3 bases and the J segment 0 bases; nucleotides outside the gene matches: 16. This CDR3 has 19 residues. CDR3 protein: CASSFLAGGRLMSSYEQYF. For the CDR3, the DNA is TGTGCCAGCAGTTTCCTTGCGGGAGGACGACTCATGAGCTCCTACGAGCAGTACTTC.

This clonotype has just one count. The chain's CDR3 is CSARSGLVSYNEQFF. The CDR3 nucleotides read TGCAGTGCTAGATCGGGGCTAGTCTCCTACAATGAGCAGTTCTTC. J is TRBJ2-1 and V is TRBV20-1; D is perhaps TRBD1 or TRBD2 (5 bases each). V dropped 2 bases and J dropped 0 bases, with 11 bases sitting between them. This CDR3 has 15 amino acids. Germline CDR1 is DFQATT and CDR2 is SNEGSKA (reference sequence).

This clonotype was counted between two and nine times. The CDR3 DNA sequence: TGCGCCAGCAGCGGGGGACTAGCGGGATACGAGCAGTACTTC. This sequence encodes CASSGGLAGYEQYF. The chain combines TRBV5-1 with TRBJ2-7; 13 positions match TRBD2. CDR1 and CDR2 (germline): SGHRS, YFSETQ. CDR3 length: 14 residues. The J segment lost 4 bases and the V segment lost 4 bases, leaving 2 bases of the junction unmatched.

This sequence joins TRBV7-2 and TRBJ1-5, with TRBD1 matching over 7 bases. CDR3 length: 12 residues. Germline CDR1 and CDR2: SGHTA and FQGNSA. Losses at the gene ends were 5 bases for V and 9 bases for J; bases not matched to a gene: 4. As DNA, the CDR3 is TGTGCCAGCAGCGTCCAGGGGGGGCCCCAGCATTTT. Translating gives CASSVQGGPQHF.

The rearrangement joins TRBV4-2 to TRBJ1-2; maybe TRBD1 (5 bases). CDR1 and CDR2 (germline): LGHNA, YNFKEQ. There are 13 residues in the CDR3. V lost 5 bases and J 2 bases, leaving 9 bases between the germline ends. The CDR3: CASSGTANYGYTF. In DNA form, the CDR3 reads TGTGCCAGCAGCGGGACGGCGAACTATGGCTACACCTTC.

This clonotype qualifies as medium-sized. The chain uses TRBV7-9 and TRBJ2-1, with a tentative D call TRBD2 (6 bases). Germline lookup yields CDR1 SEHNR and CDR2 FQNEAQ (reference sequence). This CDR3 region has 12 residues. V lost 5 bases and J lost 8, with 10 bases in between. The chain's CDR3 is CASSRERDEQFF. CDR3 sequence (DNA): TGTGCCAGCAGCCGGGAGCGCGATGAGCAGTTCTTC. The variable domain in full, completed from reference TRBV7-9 and TRBJ2-1, reads DTGVSQNPRHKITKRGQNVTFRCDPISEHNRLYWYRQTLGQGPEFLTYFQNEAQLEKSRLLSDRFSAERPKGSFSTLEIQRTEQGDSAMYLCASSRERDEQFFGPGTRLTVL.

This clonotype was observed a few times. The J gene is TRBJ1-1, the V gene TRBV6-5; TRBD1 matches 7 bases. The CDR3 has 16 residues. V was pared by 4 bases and J by 0 bases, with 8 bases of the junction left unmatched. Germline values: CDR1 MNHEY, CDR2 SVGAGI. Here the CDR3 DNA reads TGTGCCAGCAGTTTTAGACAGGGAATCATGAACACTGAAGCTTTCTTT. Its translation: CASSFRQGIMNTEAFF.

This chain links TRBV20-1 with TRBJ1-1; TRBD1 is a possible D gene (6 bases). The CDR3 consists of 13 residues. Per germline, CDR1 DFQATT and CDR2 SNEGSKA (reference sequence). V shed 6 bases and J shed 9 bases, with 20 bases lying between them. CDR3 protein: CSAWGHEDRKAFF. For the CDR3, the DNA is TGCAGTGCCTGGGGACACGAGGACAGAAAAGCTTTCTTT.

The genes are TRBV5-1 and TRBJ2-2; 7 bases agree with TRBD2. Germline CDR1 and CDR2: SGHRS and YFSETQ. The CDR3 has 16 amino acids. J was trimmed by 4 bases and V by 0 bases; bases with no gene match: 6. The CDR3 sequence is CASSLEATGGTGELFF. CDR3 DNA sequence: TGCGCCAGCAGCTTGGAGGCAACGGGGGGCACCGGGGAGCTGTTTTTT. Together with reference TRBV5-1 and TRBJ2-2, the CDR3 gives the full variable domain: KAGVTQTPRYLIKTRGQQVTLSCSPISGHRSVSWYQQTPGQGLQFLFEYFSETQRNKGNFPGRFSGRQFSNSRSEMNVSTLELGDSALYLCASSLEATGGTGELFFGEGSRLTVL.

This clonotype appeared a few times. J is TRBJ2-2 and V is TRBV5-5, with D tentatively TRBD2 (6 bases). This CDR3 is built from 15 residues. V was clipped by 5 bases and J by 3 bases, with 14 bases between them. In germline, CDR1 is SGHKS, CDR2 YYEKEE (reference sequence). The CDR3: CASRPLAGYTGELFF. CDR3 DNA sequence: TGTGCCAGCAGACCCCTGGCGGGGTACACCGGGGAGCTGTTTTTT. Full variable domain (missing parts from reference TRBV5-5 and TRBJ2-2): DAGVTQSPTHLIKTRGQQVTLRCSPISGHKSVSWYQQVLGQGPQFIFQYYEKEERGRGNFPDRFSARQFPNYSSELNVNALLLGDSALYLCASRPLAGYTGELFFGEGSRLTVL.

The V gene is TRBV28, the J gene TRBJ1-1, with TRBD1 identical over 9 bases. V was pared by 2 bases and J by 1 base, with 2 bases of the junction left unmatched. There are 15 residues in the CDR3. Germline assignment: CDR1 MDHEN and CDR2 SYDVKM. The CDR3 nucleotides are TGTGCCAGCAGTTTAGGGGACAGGGAGAACACTGAAGCTTTCTTT. Translating gives CASSLGDRENTEAFF.

A few counts support this clonotype. CDR3 nucleotides: TGTGCCAGTAATGGATTTAATGAGCAGTTCTTC. This codes for CASNGFNEQFF. The genes are TRBV19 and TRBJ2-1; D gene uncertain. Trimming removed 7 bases at V and 7 bases at J, with 8 bases between. The CDR3 length is 11 residues. CDR1 LNHDA and CDR2 SQIVND come from the germline V gene (reference sequence).

This clonotype was found a few times. The chain uses TRBV5-1 and TRBJ2-7; no definite D call. From germline, CDR1 is SGHRS and CDR2 YFSETQ. Trimming removed 0 bases at V and 5 bases at J, with 9 bases between. CDR3 length equals 13 residues. The CDR3 nucleotides are TGCGCCAGCAGCTTGGAACAGCCCCACGAGCAGTACTTC. Encoded protein: CASSLEQPHEQYF.

This chain joins TRBV3-1 and TRBJ1-1; D ambiguous. Trimming removed 1 base at V and 9 bases at J, with 6 bases between. CDR3 size: 11 residues. Germline CDR1 reads LGHDT; CDR2 reads YNNKEL (reference sequence). The CDR3 is CASSQAKQAFF. The CDR3 nucleotides read TGTGCCAGCAGCCAAGCAAAACAAGCTTTCTTT.

J is TRBJ2-5 and V is TRBV20-1; 7 bases are shared with TRBD2. The germline V gene has CDR1 DFQATT and CDR2 SNEGSKA (reference sequence). Unmatched junction bases numbered 11, after V lost 6 bases and J lost 4 bases. This CDR3 has 14 amino acids. CDR3 nucleotides: TGCAGTGCCCAAAGGTTAACGGGAGGAGAGACCCAGTACTTC. This translates into CSAQRLTGGETQYF.